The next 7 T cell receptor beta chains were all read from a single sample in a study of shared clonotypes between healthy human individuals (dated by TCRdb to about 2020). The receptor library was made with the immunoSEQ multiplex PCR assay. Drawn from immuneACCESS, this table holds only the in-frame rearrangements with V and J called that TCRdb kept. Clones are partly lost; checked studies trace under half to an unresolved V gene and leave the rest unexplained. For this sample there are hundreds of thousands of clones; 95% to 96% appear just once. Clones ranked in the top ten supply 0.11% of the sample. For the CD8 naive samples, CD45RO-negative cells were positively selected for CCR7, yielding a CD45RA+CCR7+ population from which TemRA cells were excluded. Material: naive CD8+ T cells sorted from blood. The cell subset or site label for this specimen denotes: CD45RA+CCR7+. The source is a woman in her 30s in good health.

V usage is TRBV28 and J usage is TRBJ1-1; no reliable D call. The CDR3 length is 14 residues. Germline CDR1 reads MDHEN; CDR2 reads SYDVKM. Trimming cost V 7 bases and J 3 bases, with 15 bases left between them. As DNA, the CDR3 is TGTGCCAGCATCAACCGCCCAGGCGACACTGAAGCTTTCTTT. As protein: CASINRPGDTEAFF.

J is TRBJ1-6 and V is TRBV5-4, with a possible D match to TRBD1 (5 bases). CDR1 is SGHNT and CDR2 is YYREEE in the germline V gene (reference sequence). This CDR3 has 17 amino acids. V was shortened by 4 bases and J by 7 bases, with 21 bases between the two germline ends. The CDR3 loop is CASSDAAGWGVNSPLHF. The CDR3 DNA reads TGTGCCAGCAGCGATGCTGCGGGGTGGGGGGTAAATTCACCCCTCCACTTT.

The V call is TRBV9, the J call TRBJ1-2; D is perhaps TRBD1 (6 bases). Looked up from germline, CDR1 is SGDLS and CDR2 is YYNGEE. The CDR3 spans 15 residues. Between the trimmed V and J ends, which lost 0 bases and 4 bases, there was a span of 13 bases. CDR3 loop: CASSVGVGASYGYTF. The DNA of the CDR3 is TGTGCCAGCAGCGTAGGAGTGGGGGCGAGCTATGGCTACACCTTC.

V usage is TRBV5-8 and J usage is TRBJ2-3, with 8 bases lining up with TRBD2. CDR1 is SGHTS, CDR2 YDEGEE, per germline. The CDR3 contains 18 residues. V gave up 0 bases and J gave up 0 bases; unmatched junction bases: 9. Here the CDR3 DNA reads TGTGCCAGCAGCTTGGTCCCTCTACTAGCGGTTAGCACAGATACGCAGTATTTT. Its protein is CASSLVPLLAVSTDTQYF.

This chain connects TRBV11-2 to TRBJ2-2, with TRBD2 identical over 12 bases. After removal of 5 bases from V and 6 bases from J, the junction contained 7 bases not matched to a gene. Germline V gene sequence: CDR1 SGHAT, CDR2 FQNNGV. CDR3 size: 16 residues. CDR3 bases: TGTGCCAGCAGCCCACGGCCTAGCGGGAGGGCCGGGGAGCTGTTTTTT. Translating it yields CASSPRPSGRAGELFF.

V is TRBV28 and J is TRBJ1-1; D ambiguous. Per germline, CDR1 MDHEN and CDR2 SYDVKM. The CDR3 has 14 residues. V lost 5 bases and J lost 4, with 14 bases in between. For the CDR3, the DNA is TGTGCCAGCAGTCGTTCCGGTGGGGTCACTGAAGCTTTCTTT. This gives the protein CASSRSGGVTEAFF.

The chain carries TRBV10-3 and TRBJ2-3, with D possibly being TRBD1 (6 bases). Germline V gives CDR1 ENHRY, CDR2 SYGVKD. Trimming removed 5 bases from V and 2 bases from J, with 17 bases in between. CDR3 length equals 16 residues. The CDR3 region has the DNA TGTGCCATCAGTTTGCAGGGGCTCGGGAACACAGATACGCAGTATTTT. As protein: CAISLQGLGNTDTQYF.